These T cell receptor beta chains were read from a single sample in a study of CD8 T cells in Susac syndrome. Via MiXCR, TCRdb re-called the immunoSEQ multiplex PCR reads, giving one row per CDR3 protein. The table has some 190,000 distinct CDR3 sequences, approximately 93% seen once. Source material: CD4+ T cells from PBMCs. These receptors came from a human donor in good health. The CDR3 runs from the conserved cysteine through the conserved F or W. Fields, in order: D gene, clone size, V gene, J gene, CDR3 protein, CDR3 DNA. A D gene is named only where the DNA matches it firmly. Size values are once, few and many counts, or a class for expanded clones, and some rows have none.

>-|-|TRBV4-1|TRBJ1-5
CASTHREQGNQPQHF
TGCGCCAGCACCCACCGGGAACAGGGCAATCAGCCCCAGCATTTT
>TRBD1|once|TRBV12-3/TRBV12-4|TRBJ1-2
CASSADRSPYGYTF
TGTGCCAGCAGCGCGGACAGGTCCCCGTATGGCTACACCTTC
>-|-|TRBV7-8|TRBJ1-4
CASSDFAALATNEKLFF
TGTGCCAGCAGCGATTTTGCAGCTCTTGCAACTAATGAAAAACTGTTTTTT
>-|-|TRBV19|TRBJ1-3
CASSYRESSGNTIYF
TGTGCCAGTAGTTACCGGGAGTCCTCTGGAAACACCATATATTTT
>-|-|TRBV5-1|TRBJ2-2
CASSAIQGGTGELFF
TGCGCCAGCAGCGCGATACAGGGCGGCACCGGGGAGCTGTTTTTT
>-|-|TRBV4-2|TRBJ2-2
CASSQAGLDTGELFF
TGTGCCAGCAGCCAAGCGGGACTTGACACCGGGGAGCTGTTTTTT
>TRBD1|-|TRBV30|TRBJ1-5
CAWTMGQGNQPQHF
TGTGCCTGGACTATGGGACAGGGCAATCAGCCCCAGCATTTT
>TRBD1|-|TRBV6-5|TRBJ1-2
CASKQGRQNGYTF
TGTGCCAGCAAACAGGGGAGGCAGAATGGCTACACCTTC
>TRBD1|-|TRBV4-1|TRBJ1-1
CASSLPGQTTIEAFF
TGCGCCAGCAGCCTTCCGGGACAGACTACAATTGAAGCTTTCTTT
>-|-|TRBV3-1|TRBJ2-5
CASSLPQQTLETQYF
TGTGCCAGCAGCCTGCCCCAGCAGACCCTGGAGACCCAGTACTTC
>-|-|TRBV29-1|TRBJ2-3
CSVASGSTDTQYF
TGCAGCGTTGCGTCCGGGAGCACAGATACGCAGTATTTT
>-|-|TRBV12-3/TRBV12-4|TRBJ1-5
CASSSMVGAAGTQPQHF
TGTGCCAGCAGTTCCATGGTCGGGGCGGCAGGGACTCAGCCCCAGCATTTT
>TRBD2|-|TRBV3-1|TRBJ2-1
CASRLAGGPYEQFF
TGTGCCAGCAGGCTAGCGGGGGGGCCCTATGAGCAGTTCTTC
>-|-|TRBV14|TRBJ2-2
CASSQEHLMTGELFF
TGTGCCAGCAGCCAAGAGCACCTTATGACCGGGGAGCTGTTTTTT
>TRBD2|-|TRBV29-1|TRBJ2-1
CSAGPPGLSNEQFF
TGCAGCGCCGGCCCGCCGGGACTATCCAATGAGCAGTTCTTC
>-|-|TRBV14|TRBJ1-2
CASSQASLIYGYTF
TGTGCCAGCAGCCAAGCCTCCCTGATATATGGCTACACCTTC
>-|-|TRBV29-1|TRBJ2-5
CSVRAPVTETQYF
TGCAGCGTTAGGGCGCCCGTTACGGAGACCCAGTACTTC
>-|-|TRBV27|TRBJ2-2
CASSPQNWNTGELFF
TGTGCCAGCAGTCCTCAAAACTGGAACACCGGGGAGCTGTTTTTT
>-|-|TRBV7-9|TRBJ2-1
CASSLSGTNEQFF
TGTGCCAGCAGCTTATCGGGGACCAATGAGCAGTTCTTC
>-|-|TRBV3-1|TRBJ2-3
CASSQDIPSPVETDTQYF
TGTGCCAGCAGCCAAGATATCCCCAGCCCCGTTGAAACAGATACGCAGTATTTT
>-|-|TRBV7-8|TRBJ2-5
CASSPQAGYQETQYF
TGTGCCAGCAGCCCCCAAGCCGGGTACCAAGAGACCCAGTACTTC
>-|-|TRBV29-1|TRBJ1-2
CSVERRPAGGDGYTF
TGCAGCGTTGAAAGACGCCCAGCTGGAGGAGACGGCTACACCTTC
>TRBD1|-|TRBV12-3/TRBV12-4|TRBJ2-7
CASSPNRGSSYEQYF
TGTGCCAGCAGCCCTAACAGGGGGAGCTCCTACGAGCAGTACTTC
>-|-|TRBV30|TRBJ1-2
CAWIGGTHNYGYTF
TGTGCCTGGATAGGCGGGACCCATAACTATGGCTACACCTTC
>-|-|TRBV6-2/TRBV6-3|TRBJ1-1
CASSPQGEVTEAFF
TGTGCCAGCAGTCCCCAGGGTGAGGTAACTGAAGCTTTCTTT
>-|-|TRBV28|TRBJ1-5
CASSFPNQPQHF
TGTGCCAGCAGTTTCCCGAATCAGCCCCAGCATTTT
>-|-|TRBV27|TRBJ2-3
CASSPPWGSITDTQYF
TGTGCCAGCAGCCCCCCGTGGGGGTCAATAACAGATACGCAGTATTTT
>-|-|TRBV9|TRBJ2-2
CASSSRPTGELFF
TGTGCCAGCAGCTCCCGACCTACCGGGGAGCTGTTTTTT
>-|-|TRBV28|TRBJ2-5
CASSVNLETQYF
TGTGCCAGCAGCGTCAATCTAGAGACCCAGTACTTC
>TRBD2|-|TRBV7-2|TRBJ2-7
CASSLFRDYYEQYF
TGTGCCAGCAGCCTATTCCGGGACTACTACGAGCAGTACTTC
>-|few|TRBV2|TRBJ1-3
CASSRVRVSGNTIYF
TGTGCCAGCAGCCGAGTGAGGGTTTCAGGAAACACCATATATTTT
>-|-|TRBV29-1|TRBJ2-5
CSVGQAGTQYF
TGCAGCGTTGGCCAGGCCGGGACCCAGTACTTC
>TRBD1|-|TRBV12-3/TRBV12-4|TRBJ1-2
CASSMGQPNYGYTF
TGTGCCAGCAGTATGGGACAGCCTAACTATGGCTACACCTTC
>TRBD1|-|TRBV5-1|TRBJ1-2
CASSLGQGVQSRYTF
TGCGCCAGCAGCTTAGGACAGGGCGTCCAGAGCCGCTACACCTTC
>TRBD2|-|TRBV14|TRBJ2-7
CASSQGGAGSSYEQYF
TGTGCCAGCAGCCAAGGTGGAGCGGGGAGCTCCTACGAGCAGTACTTC
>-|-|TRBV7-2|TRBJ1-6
CASSLQGIASPLHF
TGTGCCAGCAGCTTACAGGGGATAGCTTCACCCCTCCACTTT
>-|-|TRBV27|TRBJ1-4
CASSAGGYGEKLFF
TGTGCCAGCTCTGCCGGGGGCTACGGTGAAAAACTGTTTTTT
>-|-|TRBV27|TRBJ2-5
CASSSKRTGETQYF
TGTGCCAGCAGTTCGAAGAGAACCGGGGAGACCCAGTACTTC
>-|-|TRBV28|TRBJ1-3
CASSSLTGGVSGNTIYF
TGTGCCAGCAGTTCTCTCACGGGAGGGGTCTCTGGAAACACCATATATTTT
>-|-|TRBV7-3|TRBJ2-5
CASSLGQRPGQETQYF
TGTGCCAGCAGCTTGGGCCAAAGACCGGGGCAGGAGACCCAGTACTTC
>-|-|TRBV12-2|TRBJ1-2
CASRLRGRGYTF
TGTGCAAGTCGCTTGAGAGGGAGGGGCTACACCTTC
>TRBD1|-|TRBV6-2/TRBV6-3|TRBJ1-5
CASSYSTGFSNQPQHF
TGTGCCAGCAGTTACTCGACAGGGTTTAGCAATCAGCCCCAGCATTTT